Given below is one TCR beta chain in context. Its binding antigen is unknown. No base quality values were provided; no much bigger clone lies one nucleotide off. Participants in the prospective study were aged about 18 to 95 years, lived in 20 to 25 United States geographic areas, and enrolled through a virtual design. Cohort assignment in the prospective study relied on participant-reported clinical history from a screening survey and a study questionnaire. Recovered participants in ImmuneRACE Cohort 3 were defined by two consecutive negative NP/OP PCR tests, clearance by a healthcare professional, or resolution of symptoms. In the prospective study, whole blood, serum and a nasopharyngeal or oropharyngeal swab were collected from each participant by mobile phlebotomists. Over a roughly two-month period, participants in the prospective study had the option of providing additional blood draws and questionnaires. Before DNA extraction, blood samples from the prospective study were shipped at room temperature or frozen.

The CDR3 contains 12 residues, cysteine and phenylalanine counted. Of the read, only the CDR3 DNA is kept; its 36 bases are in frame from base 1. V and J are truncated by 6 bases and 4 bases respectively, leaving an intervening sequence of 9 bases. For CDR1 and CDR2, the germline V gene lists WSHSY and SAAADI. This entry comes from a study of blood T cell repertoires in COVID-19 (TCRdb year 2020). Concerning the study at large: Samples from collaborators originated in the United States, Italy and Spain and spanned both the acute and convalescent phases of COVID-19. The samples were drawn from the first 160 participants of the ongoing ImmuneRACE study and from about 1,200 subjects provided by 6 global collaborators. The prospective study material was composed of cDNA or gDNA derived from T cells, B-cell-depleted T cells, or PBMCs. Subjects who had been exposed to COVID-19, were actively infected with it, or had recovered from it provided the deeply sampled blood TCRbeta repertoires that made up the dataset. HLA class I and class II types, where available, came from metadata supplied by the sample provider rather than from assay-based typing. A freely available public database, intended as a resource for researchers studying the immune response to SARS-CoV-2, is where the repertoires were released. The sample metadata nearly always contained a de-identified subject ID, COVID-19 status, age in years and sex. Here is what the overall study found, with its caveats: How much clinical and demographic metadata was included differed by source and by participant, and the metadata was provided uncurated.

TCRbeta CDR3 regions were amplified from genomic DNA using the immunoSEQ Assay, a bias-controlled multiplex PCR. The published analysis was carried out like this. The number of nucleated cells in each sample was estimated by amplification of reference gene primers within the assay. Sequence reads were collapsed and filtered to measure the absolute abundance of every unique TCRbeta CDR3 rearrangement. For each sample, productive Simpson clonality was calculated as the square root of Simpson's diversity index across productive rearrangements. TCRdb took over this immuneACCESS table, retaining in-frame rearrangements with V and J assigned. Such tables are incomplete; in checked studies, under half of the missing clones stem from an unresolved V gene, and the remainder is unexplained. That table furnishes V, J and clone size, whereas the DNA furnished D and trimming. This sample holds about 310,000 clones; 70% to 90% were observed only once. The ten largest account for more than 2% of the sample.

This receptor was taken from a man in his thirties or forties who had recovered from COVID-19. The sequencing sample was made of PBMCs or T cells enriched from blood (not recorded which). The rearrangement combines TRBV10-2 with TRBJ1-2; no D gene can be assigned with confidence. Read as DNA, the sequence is TGCGCCAGCAGCCACGGACTCTATGGCTACACCTTC. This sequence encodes CASSHGLYGYTF.